The TCR beta chain under discussion was sequenced for a study of T cell responses to AZD1222 COVID-19 vaccine. Study results and limitations: Spike-specific TCR breadth and depth went up after people got two AZD1222 doses. It should be noted that donors were predominantly white British and more often female, and clonal diversity was possibly underestimated. CD4 TCRs covered the whole spike, strongest at regions 160-218 and 743-854. Epitopes outside B.1.351 and B.1.1.7 mutated regions reportedly drew nearly half of spike TCRs.

Sequenced by immunoSEQ multiplex PCR; TCRdb stores in-frame clones only, minus some. The sample contains 90,000 to 120,000 clones, 75% to 90% of which appear only once. The V gene's germline CDR1 is SGHRS and CDR2 YFSETQ. Trimming removed 0 bases at V and 6 bases at J, with 12 bases between. The CDR3 is 14 residues long. This clone came up once. Its specificity is not known. The rearrangement uses TRBV5-1 and TRBJ1-2, with D perhaps TRBD1 (5 bases). This sequence originates from an adult in good health. This specimen consisted of peripheral blood, obtained on day 0 of AZD1222 vaccination. The CDR3 nucleotides are TGCGCCAGCAGCTTGGAGGGCCAGGGTGATGGCTACACCTTC. This encodes CASSLEGQGDGYTF.